These 19 T cell receptor beta chains originate from one sample sequenced in a study of shared clonotypes between healthy human individuals. Some clones are missing from TCRdb's copy, which holds only in-frame ones; the method was immunoSEQ multiplex PCR. The repertoire holds roughly 1.4 million clones, with roughly 98.5% as singletons. The specimen sequenced was naive CD4+ T cells sorted from blood. The sample's subset: CD45RA+ positively selected. The receptors here all came from a man aged 25 to 40 in good health.

The chain employs TRBV28 and TRBJ2-7; D unresolved. Trimming pared 4 bases from V and 3 bases from J, leaving 13 bases between. In germline, CDR1 is MDHEN, CDR2 SYDVKM. The CDR3 has 14 residues. The CDR3 loop is CASSSPTPNYEQYF. The CDR3 DNA follows: TGTGCCAGCAGTTCGCCTACACCAAACTACGAGCAGTACTTC.

This chain joins TRBV11-2 and TRBJ2-3; 8 nucleotides match TRBD2. CDR3 size: 16 residues. Germline V CDR1 and CDR2: SGHAT, FQNNGV. V shed 6 bases, J shed 1 base, and the junction held 9 bases outside the gene matches. CDR3 protein: CASSLTPGLGTDTQYF. CDR3 nucleotide sequence: TGTGCCAGCAGTTTGACACCGGGACTAGGCACAGATACGCAGTATTTT.

V gene TRBV2 combines with J gene TRBJ2-1; 15 bases are shared with TRBD2. The CDR3 has 17 amino acids. The V segment lost 4 bases and the J segment 8 bases; nucleotides outside the gene matches: 9. Germline V CDR1 and CDR2: SNHLY, FYNNEI. The CDR3 coding sequence is TGTGCCAGCAGTGTTGGACTAGCGGGAGGGGAGTTAGATGAGCAGTTCTTC. This sequence encodes CASSVGLAGGELDEQFF.

V and J are TRBV5-1 and TRBJ1-5, with TRBD1 matching over 11 bases. CDR3 length: 14 residues. After removal of 2 bases from V and 7 bases from J, the junction contained 2 bases not matched to a gene. In germline, CDR1 is SGHRS, CDR2 YFSETQ. CDR3 in DNA: TGCGCCAGCAGCTTCGGGACAGGGGGGCAGCCCCAGCATTTT. Its translation: CASSFGTGGQPQHF.

The J gene is TRBJ2-1, the V gene TRBV27; no clear D gene. Germline CDR1 MNHEY, CDR2 SMNVEV (reference sequence). V was shortened by 5 bases and J by 4 bases, with 9 bases between the two germline ends. The CDR3 runs to 13 residues. The CDR3 region is CASSLLGYNEQFF. In DNA form, the CDR3 reads TGTGCCAGCAGTCTCTTGGGTTACAATGAGCAGTTCTTC.

This sequence joins TRBV28 and TRBJ2-1, with 14 bases matching TRBD2. The length of the CDR3 is 14 residues. V trimming: 5 bases; J trimming: 8 bases; junction bases outside the gene matches: 2. Germline values: CDR1 MDHEN, CDR2 SYDVKM. This CDR3 is CASSGTSGSDEQFF. The DNA of the CDR3 is TGTGCCAGCAGTGGGACTAGCGGGAGCGATGAGCAGTTCTTC.

The CDR3 here is CASSTLGQGRGEQYF. The CDR3, as DNA: TGTGCCAGTAGTACCTTGGGACAGGGCCGCGGCGAGCAGTACTTC. This rearrangement joins TRBV19 to TRBJ2-7; TRBD1 matches 9 bases. The trim removed 4 bases at V and 6 bases at J, leaving 10 bases unmatched. The CDR3 is made up of 15 amino acids. Germline assignment: CDR1 LNHDA and CDR2 SQIVND (reference sequence).

A word on this clone: Other DNA sequences in the same sample also yield this CDR3. This chain connects TRBV18 to TRBJ2-2; 9 bases map to TRBD1. V lost 3 bases to trimming and J lost 3 bases; unmatched junction nucleotides: 2. Germline V gene lookup returns CDR1 KGHSH and CDR2 LQKENI. The length of the CDR3 is 15 residues. The CDR3 region is CASSPRTGDTGELFF. The CDR3 bases are TGTGCCAGCTCACCCAGGACAGGGGACACCGGGGAGCTGTTTTTT.

The chain couples TRBV5-1 to TRBJ2-2; either TRBD1 or TRBD2 may supply D (5 bases each). The CDR3 has 14 residues. Germline V gene data show CDR1 as SGHRS and CDR2 as YFSETQ. The V end was cut by 4 bases, the J end by 3 bases, with 10 bases between. DNA of the CDR3: TGCGCCAGCAGCATACAGGAGGACACCGGGGAGCTGTTTTTT. It yields the protein CASSIQEDTGELFF.

The J gene is TRBJ1-5, the V gene TRBV28; D possibly corresponds to TRBD1 (5 bases). The V gene lost 2 bases and the J gene lost 0 bases, with 8 bases spanning the gap. Germline V gene sequence: CDR1 MDHEN, CDR2 SYDVKM. The CDR3 is 15 residues long. The CDR3: CASSLPDNSNQPQHF. The CDR3 nucleotides read TGTGCCAGCAGTTTACCGGACAATAGCAATCAGCCCCAGCATTTT.

The V and J genes are TRBV5-1 and TRBJ1-1; D is uncertain. The V gene lost 0 bases and the J gene lost 1 base, with 7 bases spanning the gap. Germline values: CDR1 SGHRS, CDR2 YFSETQ. The CDR3 runs 14 residues. The CDR3 loop is CASSLAISNTEAFF. Written as DNA, the CDR3 is TGCGCCAGCAGCTTGGCGATTTCGAACACTGAAGCTTTCTTT.

The gene calls are TRBV5-8 and TRBJ1-2, with D unclear. V was clipped by 7 bases and J by 7 bases, with 5 bases between them. Germline loops: CDR1 SGHTS, CDR2 YDEGEE. This CDR3 has 9 amino acids. Here the CDR3 reads CASVAGYTF. For the CDR3, the DNA is TGTGCCAGCGTGGCTGGCTACACCTTC.

The chain employs TRBV5-1 and TRBJ1-5; D is unclear. This CDR3 is built from 15 residues. Germline-derived CDR1 and CDR2 are SGHRS and YFSETQ. Trimming removed 0 bases at V and 8 bases at J, with 15 bases between. CDR3 protein: CASSLGLTREEPQHF. The CDR3 DNA reads as TGCGCCAGCAGCTTGGGTCTGACGCGGGAGGAGCCCCAGCATTTT.

This sequence joins TRBV2 and TRBJ2-7; TRBD1 aligns across 10 bases. J gave up 3 bases and V 11 bases, and 7 bases lay outside the gene matches. From germline, CDR1 is SNHLY and CDR2 FYNNEI. CDR3 length equals 13 residues. CDR3 sequence: CAGYRDRGYEQYF. CDR3 nucleotides: TGTGCCGGCTACCGGGACAGGGGCTACGAGCAGTACTTC.

For this clone: Other DNA sequences in the sample encode the same CDR3. The CDR3 DNA sequence: TGCGCCAGCAGCTTCGGGACTAGCGGGTACAATGAGCAGTTCTTC. Its protein product is CASSFGTSGYNEQFF. V usage is TRBV5-1 and J usage is TRBJ2-1; TRBD2 matches at 12 bases. The junction had 1 base not matched to a gene; V was cut back by 2 bases and J by 4 bases. This CDR3 comprises 15 residues. Looked up from germline, CDR1 is SGHRS and CDR2 is YFSETQ.

The CDR3 DNA sequence: TGTGCCAGCAGTACGGCAGGGGGTGAAAAACTGTTTTTT. Amino acids: CASSTAGGEKLFF. The V call is TRBV28, the J call TRBJ1-4, with TRBD1 identical over 7 bases. CDR3 length: 13 residues. With V trimmed by 5 bases and J by 7 bases, 4 bases remained unmatched. Germline loops: CDR1 MDHEN, CDR2 SYDVKM.

The rearrangement joins TRBV2 to TRBJ2-5, with a tentative D call TRBD1 (5 bases). The CDR3 has 13 residues. The V gene lost 4 bases and the J gene lost 3 bases, with 9 bases spanning the gap. CDR1 is SNHLY and CDR2 is FYNNEI in the germline V gene. CDR3 DNA: TGTGCCAGCAGTGGGGGCAGGGAAGAGACCCAGTACTTC. Encoded protein: CASSGGREETQYF.

V gene TRBV11-3 combines with J gene TRBJ2-2, with 8 bases fitting TRBD2. Per the germline V gene, CDR1 is SGHNT and CDR2 is YENEEA. This CDR3 has 15 residues. Trimming removed 5 bases from V and 5 bases from J; junction bases left unmatched: 7. The CDR3 region is CASSAGLGETGELFF. CDR3 nucleotides: TGTGCCAGCAGCGCGGGACTAGGAGAAACCGGGGAGCTGTTTTTT.

Turning to this clone: This sample includes further DNA sequences coding for the same CDR3. This sequence joins TRBV18 and TRBJ2-1; 11 bases fit TRBD2. Germline V gene sequence: CDR1 KGHSH, CDR2 LQKENI. Unmatched junction bases numbered 4, after V lost 5 bases and J lost 4 bases. The CDR3 spans 15 residues. CDR3 amino acids: CASSAGTSGYNEQFF. DNA for the CDR3: TGTGCCAGCTCAGCCGGGACTAGCGGTTACAATGAGCAGTTCTTC.